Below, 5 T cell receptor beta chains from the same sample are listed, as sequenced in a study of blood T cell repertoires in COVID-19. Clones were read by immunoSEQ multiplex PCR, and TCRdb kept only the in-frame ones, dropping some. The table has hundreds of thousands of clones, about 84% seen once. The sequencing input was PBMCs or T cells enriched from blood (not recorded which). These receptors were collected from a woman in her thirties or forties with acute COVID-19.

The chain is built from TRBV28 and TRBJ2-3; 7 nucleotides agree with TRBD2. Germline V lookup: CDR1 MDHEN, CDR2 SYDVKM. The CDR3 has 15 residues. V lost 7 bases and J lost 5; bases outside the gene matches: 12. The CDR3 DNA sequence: TGTGCCAGCATCCCGGCGGTGGGAGGGAAAGATACGCAGTATTTT. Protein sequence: CASIPAVGGKDTQYF.

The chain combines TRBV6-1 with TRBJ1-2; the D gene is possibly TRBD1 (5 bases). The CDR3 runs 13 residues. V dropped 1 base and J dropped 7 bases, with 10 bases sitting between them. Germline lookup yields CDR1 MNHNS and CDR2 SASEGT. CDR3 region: CASSEEGIGGYTF. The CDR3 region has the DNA TGTGCCAGCAGTGAAGAGGGGATAGGTGGCTACACCTTC.

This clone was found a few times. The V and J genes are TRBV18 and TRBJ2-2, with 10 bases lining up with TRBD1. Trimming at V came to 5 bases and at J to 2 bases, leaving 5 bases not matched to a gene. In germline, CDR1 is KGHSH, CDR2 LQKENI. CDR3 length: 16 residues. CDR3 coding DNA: TGTGCCAGCTCAAAAGGGACAGGGGTAAACACCGGGGAGCTGTTTTTT. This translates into CASSKGTGVNTGELFF.

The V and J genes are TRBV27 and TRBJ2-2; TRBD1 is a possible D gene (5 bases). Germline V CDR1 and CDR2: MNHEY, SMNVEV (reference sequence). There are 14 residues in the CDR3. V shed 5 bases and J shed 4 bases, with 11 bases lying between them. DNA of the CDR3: TGTGCCAGCAGTGGAGACAGACGCACCGGGGAGCTGTTTTTT. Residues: CASSGDRRTGELFF.

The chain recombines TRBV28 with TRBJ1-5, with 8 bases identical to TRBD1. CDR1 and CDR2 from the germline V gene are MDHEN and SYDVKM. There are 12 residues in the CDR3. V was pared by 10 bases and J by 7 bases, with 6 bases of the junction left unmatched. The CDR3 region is CATGQGDQPQHF. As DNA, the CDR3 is TGTGCCACCGGACAGGGAGACCAGCCCCAGCATTTT.